Below, one T cell receptor beta chain is given with its context. This entry belongs to a study of CD4 and CD8 cells across lung adenocarcinoma regions. Each CDR3 protein gets one entry after TCRdb re-called the PCR reads with MiXCR. The table includes approximately 10,000 distinct CDR3 sequences, approximately 50% detected once. Samples came from patients with localized non-small cell lung adenocarcinoma. Germline V gene data show CDR1 as MNHNS and CDR2 as SASEGT. The CDR3 is 14 amino acids. Source material: CD8+ T cells from the margin of a lung tumor. The receptor comes from a male donor with lung adenocarcinoma. The CD4 and CD8 labels of this study may be unreliable. The chain is built from TRBV6-1 and TRBJ2-3, with D unclear. For the CDR3, the DNA is TGTGCGGGCAGTGGGCAGCCAGGCACAGATACGCAGTATTTT. This gives the protein CAGSGQPGTDTQYF.